These T cell receptor beta chains were read from a single sample in a study of blood T cell repertoires in COVID-19. Profiled with immunoSEQ multiplex PCR; TCRdb holds only in-frame clones, not every one. The table has around 200,000 clones, approximately 83% seen once. Sequencing was done on a sample of peripheral blood. The receptors originated from a woman aged 40 to 49 with active or convalescent COVID-19. Each CDR3 is given with its conserved first and last residue. The order of the fields is clone size, D gene, J gene, V gene, CDR3 protein, CDR3 DNA. The D gene is left open where the match is weak. The listing skips clone size in some rows; elsewhere it reads once, few, many or a size class.

clone_size: NA
d_call: NA
j_call: TRBJ1-2
v_call: TRBV14
cdr3_aa: CASSQASADPSYGYTF
cdr3_nt: TGTGCCAGCAGCCAAGCTAGCGCAGACCCTAGCTATGGCTACACCTTC

clone_size: NA
d_call: NA
j_call: TRBJ1-4
v_call: TRBV10-3
cdr3_aa: CAISDNLGTGNEKLFF
cdr3_nt: TGTGCCATCAGTGATAATTTAGGGACTGGGAATGAAAAACTGTTTTTT

clone_size: NA
d_call: TRBD1
j_call: TRBJ2-4
v_call: TRBV11-3
cdr3_aa: CASSLRTGDADIQYF
cdr3_nt: TGTGCCAGCAGCTTACGGACAGGGGACGCGGACATTCAGTACTTC

clone_size: NA
d_call: TRBD2
j_call: TRBJ2-7
v_call: TRBV2
cdr3_aa: CASSEGSGSGRMEQYF
cdr3_nt: TGTGCCAGCAGTGAAGGGTCGGGTAGCGGGAGGATGGAGCAGTACTTC

clone_size: medium-sized
d_call: TRBD2
j_call: TRBJ2-1
v_call: TRBV28
cdr3_aa: CASSTMLAGGPQFF
cdr3_nt: TGTGCCAGCAGTACGATGTTAGCGGGGGGGCCGCAGTTCTTC

clone_size: once
d_call: TRBD1
j_call: TRBJ1-6
v_call: TRBV5-6
cdr3_aa: CASSVYIRTGGSNSPLHF
cdr3_nt: TGTGCCAGCAGCGTGTACATCAGGACAGGGGGCAGTAATTCACCCCTCCACTTT

clone_size: NA
d_call: NA
j_call: TRBJ1-1
v_call: TRBV29-1
cdr3_aa: CSVPYNTEAFF
cdr3_nt: TGCAGCGTTCCGTATAACACTGAAGCTTTCTTT

clone_size: NA
d_call: NA
j_call: TRBJ2-5
v_call: TRBV24-1
cdr3_aa: CATSRGQETQYF
cdr3_nt: TGTGCCACCAGTCGAGGCCAAGAGACCCAGTACTTC

clone_size: NA
d_call: NA
j_call: TRBJ1-6
v_call: TRBV6-5
cdr3_aa: CASSHERGVSPLHF
cdr3_nt: TGTGCCAGCAGTCACGAACGGGGGGTGTCCCCCCTCCACTTT

clone_size: NA
d_call: TRBD2
j_call: TRBJ2-1
v_call: TRBV19
cdr3_aa: CASSIAASGGAYYNEQFF
cdr3_nt: TGTGCCAGTAGTATAGCCGCTAGCGGGGGGGCCTACTACAATGAGCAGTTCTTC

clone_size: NA
d_call: TRBD1
j_call: TRBJ1-1
v_call: TRBV7-2
cdr3_aa: CASSLGTGQGVLAFF
cdr3_nt: TGTGCCAGCAGTCTAGGGACGGGACAGGGGGTACTAGCTTTCTTT

clone_size: NA
d_call: TRBD1
j_call: TRBJ1-2
v_call: TRBV3-1/TRBV3-2
cdr3_aa: CASSHRTGGGYTF
cdr3_nt: TGTGCCAGCAGCCACCGGACAGGGGGCGGCTACACCTTC

clone_size: few
d_call: TRBD1
j_call: TRBJ2-7
v_call: TRBV7-9
cdr3_aa: CASIRDSIGEQYF
cdr3_nt: TGTGCCAGCATCAGGGACAGTATCGGGGAGCAGTACTTC

clone_size: NA
d_call: NA
j_call: TRBJ2-7
v_call: TRBV18
cdr3_aa: CASSPPPSSDEQYF
cdr3_nt: TGTGCCAGCTCACCACCTCCTAGCTCTGACGAGCAGTACTTC

clone_size: NA
d_call: NA
j_call: TRBJ2-3
v_call: TRBV9
cdr3_aa: CASSVEGGDSTDTQYF
cdr3_nt: TGTGCCAGCAGCGTAGAAGGCGGCGATAGCACAGATACGCAGTATTTT

clone_size: NA
d_call: NA
j_call: TRBJ1-1
v_call: TRBV5-6
cdr3_aa: CASPGGLQAFF
cdr3_nt: TGTGCCAGCCCCGGGGGATTACAAGCTTTCTTT

clone_size: NA
d_call: NA
j_call: TRBJ1-4
v_call: TRBV9
cdr3_aa: CASSGGVGNEKLFF
cdr3_nt: TGTGCCAGCAGCGGGGGAGTAGGGAATGAAAAACTGTTTTTT

clone_size: few
d_call: TRBD2
j_call: TRBJ2-1
v_call: TRBV12-3/TRBV12-4
cdr3_aa: CASTSGTYNEQFF
cdr3_nt: TGTGCCAGCACTAGCGGGACCTACAATGAGCAGTTCTTC

clone_size: NA
d_call: TRBD2
j_call: TRBJ2-1
v_call: TRBV6-4
cdr3_aa: CASSGAPGTRAGDEQFF
cdr3_nt: TGTGCCAGCAGTGGCGCTCCCGGGACTAGAGCTGGCGATGAGCAGTTCTTC

clone_size: few
d_call: NA
j_call: TRBJ1-2
v_call: TRBV19
cdr3_aa: CASSIGVDRPYGYTF
cdr3_nt: TGTGCCAGTAGTATAGGGGTCGACAGGCCCTATGGCTACACCTTC

clone_size: NA
d_call: TRBD1
j_call: TRBJ2-2
v_call: TRBV5-6
cdr3_aa: CASQGQGANGELFF
cdr3_nt: TGTGCCAGTCAAGGACAGGGGGCGAACGGGGAGCTGTTTTTT

clone_size: NA
d_call: TRBD1
j_call: TRBJ1-2
v_call: TRBV27
cdr3_aa: CASSTLQGALYGYTF
cdr3_nt: TGTGCCAGCAGTACTCTCCAGGGGGCGCTGTATGGCTACACCTTC

clone_size: NA
d_call: NA
j_call: TRBJ1-5
v_call: TRBV12-3/TRBV12-4
cdr3_aa: CASSLRGVQPQHF
cdr3_nt: TGTGCCAGCAGTTTACGGGGGGTACAGCCCCAGCATTTT

clone_size: NA
d_call: NA
j_call: TRBJ1-1
v_call: TRBV30
cdr3_aa: CAWRWGGSNTEAFF
cdr3_nt: TGTGCCTGGAGATGGGGGGGATCGAACACTGAAGCTTTCTTT

clone_size: once
d_call: NA
j_call: TRBJ1-2
v_call: TRBV30
cdr3_aa: CAQDDGYTF
cdr3_nt: TGTGCCCAGGATGATGGCTACACCTTC

clone_size: NA
d_call: NA
j_call: TRBJ1-4
v_call: TRBV6-5
cdr3_aa: CATRAEGKLFF
cdr3_nt: TGTGCCACTAGAGCAGAGGGAAAACTGTTTTTT

clone_size: NA
d_call: TRBD1
j_call: TRBJ1-1
v_call: TRBV6-5
cdr3_aa: CASSYLDRGLRTEAFF
cdr3_nt: TGTGCCAGCAGTTACTTAGACAGGGGGCTACGCACTGAAGCTTTCTTT

clone_size: NA
d_call: TRBD1
j_call: TRBJ2-7
v_call: TRBV6-5
cdr3_aa: CASSHRDRGPYEQYF
cdr3_nt: TGTGCCAGCAGCCACCGGGACAGGGGGCCCTACGAGCAGTACTTC

clone_size: NA
d_call: TRBD1
j_call: TRBJ1-5
v_call: TRBV7-2
cdr3_aa: CASSRDRGRQPQHF
cdr3_nt: TGTGCCAGCAGCCGGGACAGGGGGAGGCAGCCCCAGCATTTT

clone_size: NA
d_call: NA
j_call: TRBJ2-3
v_call: TRBV4-1
cdr3_aa: CASSQVQDTQYF
cdr3_nt: TGCGCCAGCAGCCAAGTTCAAGATACGCAGTATTTT

clone_size: NA
d_call: NA
j_call: TRBJ1-1
v_call: TRBV7-2
cdr3_aa: CASSFSGGTTEAFF
cdr3_nt: TGTGCCAGCAGCTTTAGCGGGGGGACCACTGAAGCTTTCTTT

clone_size: few
d_call: TRBD2
j_call: TRBJ2-1
v_call: TRBV4-2
cdr3_aa: CASSLLAGSDNEQFF
cdr3_nt: TGTGCCAGCAGCCTACTAGCGGGGAGCGACAATGAGCAGTTCTTC

clone_size: few
d_call: NA
j_call: TRBJ1-2
v_call: TRBV11-2
cdr3_aa: CASSLEPGVIYGYTF
cdr3_nt: TGTGCCAGCAGCTTAGAACCAGGGGTGATATATGGCTACACCTTC

clone_size: NA
d_call: TRBD2
j_call: TRBJ2-7
v_call: TRBV7-2
cdr3_aa: CASSLAASGYEQYF
cdr3_nt: TGTGCCAGCAGCTTAGCGGCTAGCGGTTACGAGCAGTACTTC

clone_size: once
d_call: NA
j_call: TRBJ1-6
v_call: TRBV6-5
cdr3_aa: CASSSDLASPLHF
cdr3_nt: TGTGCCAGCAGTTCTGACTTGGCCTCACCCCTCCACTTT

clone_size: NA
d_call: NA
j_call: TRBJ2-3
v_call: TRBV6-4
cdr3_aa: CASSDSGGKARAQYF
cdr3_nt: TGTGCCAGCAGTGACTCAGGCGGGAAGGCGCGGGCGCAGTATTTT

clone_size: few
d_call: TRBD1
j_call: TRBJ1-2
v_call: TRBV28
cdr3_aa: CASSLFGQGAYGYTF
cdr3_nt: TGTGCCAGCAGTTTATTCGGACAGGGAGCCTATGGCTACACCTTC

clone_size: NA
d_call: TRBD1
j_call: TRBJ2-7
v_call: TRBV6-5
cdr3_aa: CASSQGARYEQYF
cdr3_nt: TGTGCCAGCAGTCAGGGGGCGAGGTACGAGCAGTACTTC

clone_size: few
d_call: TRBD1
j_call: TRBJ1-1
v_call: TRBV29-1
cdr3_aa: CSVVGQRNTEAFF
cdr3_nt: TGCAGCGTTGTGGGACAGAGGAACACTGAAGCTTTCTTT

clone_size: once
d_call: NA
j_call: TRBJ1-5
v_call: TRBV14
cdr3_aa: CASSQGLGGFRNQPQHF
cdr3_nt: TGTGCCAGCAGCCAAGGATTGGGGGGGTTCCGCAATCAGCCCCAGCATTTT

clone_size: NA
d_call: NA
j_call: TRBJ2-2
v_call: TRBV14
cdr3_aa: CASSQSSVYGELFF
cdr3_nt: TGTGCCAGCAGCCAATCGTCGGTGTACGGGGAGCTGTTTTTT

clone_size: NA
d_call: NA
j_call: TRBJ1-1
v_call: TRBV7-9
cdr3_aa: CASSLGSGKNTEAFF
cdr3_nt: TGTGCCAGCAGCTTAGGATCGGGGAAGAACACTGAAGCTTTCTTT

clone_size: once
d_call: NA
j_call: TRBJ1-5
v_call: TRBV6-2/TRBV6-3
cdr3_aa: CASSYGGGRRNQPQHF
cdr3_nt: TGTGCCAGCAGTTACGGCGGGGGGCGGAGGAATCAGCCCCAGCATTTT

clone_size: NA
d_call: TRBD1
j_call: TRBJ2-1
v_call: TRBV24-1
cdr3_aa: CATSDPGQGASHSYNEQFF
cdr3_nt: TGTGCCACCAGTGACCCAGGACAGGGGGCTTCCCACTCCTACAATGAGCAGTTCTTC

clone_size: NA
d_call: NA
j_call: TRBJ2-7
v_call: TRBV6-5
cdr3_aa: CASSRRGREYEQYF
cdr3_nt: TGTGCCAGCAGTAGGAGGGGGCGCGAATACGAGCAGTACTTC

clone_size: many
d_call: TRBD1
j_call: TRBJ2-2
v_call: TRBV9
cdr3_aa: CASSVGTGFVGPNTGELFF
cdr3_nt: TGTGCCAGCAGCGTAGGGACAGGGTTCGTAGGACCGAACACCGGGGAGCTGTTTTTT

clone_size: NA
d_call: TRBD1
j_call: TRBJ1-4
v_call: TRBV18
cdr3_aa: CASSPLGAGQGREKLFF
cdr3_nt: TGTGCCAGCTCACCCCTCGGCGCGGGACAGGGGCGTGAAAAACTGTTTTTT

clone_size: NA
d_call: TRBD1
j_call: TRBJ2-1
v_call: TRBV7-9
cdr3_aa: CASSPLQGAANEQFF
cdr3_nt: TGTGCCAGCAGCCCCCTACAGGGGGCAGCCAATGAGCAGTTCTTC

clone_size: NA
d_call: NA
j_call: TRBJ1-2
v_call: TRBV7-2
cdr3_aa: CASSSEPGREGGYTF
cdr3_nt: TGTGCCAGCAGCTCCGAACCGGGTAGGGAGGGTGGCTACACCTTC

clone_size: NA
d_call: TRBD1
j_call: TRBJ2-7
v_call: TRBV20-1
cdr3_aa: CSASGTAHEQYF
cdr3_nt: TGCAGTGCTAGTGGGACAGCCCACGAGCAGTACTTC

clone_size: NA
d_call: TRBD2
j_call: TRBJ2-1
v_call: TRBV5-4
cdr3_aa: CASSLKAGGPTSQQFF
cdr3_nt: TGTGCCAGCAGCTTAAAAGCGGGAGGCCCGACATCCCAGCAGTTCTTC

clone_size: NA
d_call: TRBD1
j_call: TRBJ1-6
v_call: TRBV28
cdr3_aa: CASRERTGYNSPLHF
cdr3_nt: TGTGCCAGCAGAGAAAGGACAGGCTATAATTCACCCCTCCACTTT

clone_size: NA
d_call: NA
j_call: TRBJ1-5
v_call: TRBV28
cdr3_aa: CASTPWHSNQPQHF
cdr3_nt: TGTGCCAGCACTCCGTGGCATAGCAATCAGCCCCAGCATTTT

clone_size: NA
d_call: TRBD1
j_call: TRBJ2-1
v_call: TRBV19
cdr3_aa: CASSELQGFSSYNEQFF
cdr3_nt: TGTGCCAGTAGTGAGTTACAGGGGTTCAGCTCCTACAATGAGCAGTTCTTC

clone_size: NA
d_call: NA
j_call: TRBJ1-1
v_call: TRBV7-2
cdr3_aa: CASSVHYEAFF
cdr3_nt: TGTGCCAGCAGCGTGCACTACGAGGCTTTCTTT